A selection of T cell receptor beta chains follows, all from one sample in a study of T cell responses to AZD1222 COVID-19 vaccine. The protocol was immunoSEQ multiplex PCR, while the TCRdb copy is restricted to in-frame clones and leaves out a portion. The sample has tens of thousands of clones; roughly 77% are singletons. Sequencing used peripheral blood, obtained 28 days after the second dose of the MenACWY control vaccine. These TCRs come from an adult who received the MenACWY meningococcal vaccine as a control. Both conserved end residues are trimmed from each CDR3.

TRBJ1-2 TRBV27 AGVNYGYT
TRBJ2-2 TRBV12-3/TRBV12-4 ASKGWGTGELF
TRBJ2-3 TRBV14 ASSQRTDTQY
TRBJ1-1 TRBV20-1 SAPDTPEAF
TRBJ1-1 TRBV30 AWSVLLPLNTEAF
TRBJ2-5 TRBV6-4 ASSAEGFGTQY
TRBJ1-1 TRBV7-9 ASSLFANTEAF
TRBJ1-2 TRBV7-9 ASSLTGIYGYT
TRBJ1-2 TRBV6-5 ASTRTGEGGYT
TRBJ2-5 TRBV7-9 ASSLVQETQY
TRBJ1-6 TRBV10-3 AISGYEAGLDNSPLH
TRBJ1-6 TRBV27 ASRAPPRQGTNSPLH
TRBJ1-4 TRBV30 AWSVSRLGQGNEKLF
TRBJ1-1 TRBV25-1 ASSEFDGYTEAF
TRBJ1-5 TRBV24-1 ATSDSGTGNQPQH
TRBJ2-2 TRBV7-2 ASSSGGTGELF
TRBJ2-2 TRBV28 ASSWALGNTGELF
TRBJ1-3 TRBV7-6 ASSLAGAGQGRRGNTIY
TRBJ1-4 TRBV4-1 ASSSTRGDEKLF
TRBJ1-6 TRBV10-2 ASSAHSSSNSPLH
TRBJ1-2 TRBV28 ASSLMGGGVYGYT
TRBJ2-2 TRBV6-6 ASSYRDRVDVGELF